The T cell receptor beta chain described here comes from a study of blood T cell repertoires in COVID-19. Looking at the study overall: There were acute and convalescent COVID-19 samples, and they came from the United States, Italy and Spain. The cDNA or gDNA used as material had been derived from T cells, B-cell-depleted T cells, or PBMCs.

The CDR3 consists of 12 residues. V lost 6 bases and J 7 bases, leaving 9 bases between the germline ends. Germline CDR1 SNHLY, CDR2 FYNNEI. Under the authors' procedure: Reference gene primer amplification gave estimated nucleated cell counts. Clones were read by immunoSEQ multiplex PCR, and TCRdb kept only the in-frame ones, dropping some. V and J calls and clone size are given by that table; D and trimming were obtained from the DNA. Among some 150,000 clones, roughly 81% were seen once, and the ten largest hold 2% to 3%. This clone has more than one count but fewer than ten. The chain has TRBV2 and TRBJ1-4, with D unclear. This receptor was taken from a human donor with acute or convalescent COVID-19. The donor label of this sample is uncertain. The sequencing input was peripheral blood. The CDR3 bases are TGTGCCAGCAGGGCGGTGGGTGAAAAACTGTTTTTT. Its protein is CASRAVGEKLFF.